Listed below are T cell receptor beta chains from one sample, sequenced in a study of shared clonotypes between healthy human individuals. Profiling relied on immunoSEQ multiplex PCR, and the TCRdb table lists in-frame clones only, not all of them. The data hold roughly 170,000 clones, with over 50% observed a single time. The specimen sequenced was memory CD4+ T cells sorted from blood. Every receptor here comes from a man aged 25 to 45 in good health. Both conserved end residues are part of each CDR3. D genes are given only for firm matches. Not all rows give a size; the values are once, few, many and, for expanded clones, a class.

TRBJ2-5 | TRBV7-2 | TRBD2 | . | TGTGCCAGCAGCTTAGGACTAGCGGGAGTCCGGGAGACCCAGTACTTC | CASSLGLAGVRETQYF
TRBJ2-1 | TRBV14 | TRBD2 | . | TGTGCCAGCAGCCAGACCCCCGGGAGGGGCTCCTACAATGAGCAGTTCTTC | CASSQTPGRGSYNEQFF
TRBJ2-5 | TRBV11-3 | . | . | TGTGCCAGCAGCCCCCCGGGGGTGGAGACCCAGTACTTC | CASSPPGVETQYF
TRBJ2-7 | TRBV7-2 | . | few | TGTGCCAGCAGTTCAGACTCCTCGTTGGCCTACGAGCAGTACTTC | CASSSDSSLAYEQYF
TRBJ2-7 | TRBV14 | . | . | TGTGCCAGCAGCCCCCTCCGGAGGGGCGAGCAGTACTTC | CASSPLRRGEQYF
TRBJ2-1 | TRBV2 | TRBD2 | few | TGTGCCAGCAGGGTGGCTAGCGGGAACTCCTACAATGAGCAGTTCTTC | CASRVASGNSYNEQFF
TRBJ1-1 | TRBV6-1 | . | . | TGTGCCAGCGCTGGCTCGACCATGAACACTGAAGCTTTCTTT | CASAGSTMNTEAFF
TRBJ2-2 | TRBV19 | . | few | TGTGCCAGTAGTATCGGCGGGACGAACACCGGGGAGCTGTTTTTT | CASSIGGTNTGELFF
TRBJ2-2 | TRBV14 | TRBD2 | . | TGTGCCAGCAGCCAGCTAGCGGGATACACCGGGGAGCTGTTTTTT | CASSQLAGYTGELFF
TRBJ1-5 | TRBV11-2 | . | few | TGTGCCAGCAGCTTGACGACAGGCAATCAGCCCCAGCATTTT | CASSLTTGNQPQHF
TRBJ1-2 | TRBV28 | TRBD1 | . | TGTGCCAGTGGCGTTTTGCAGGGGGCTAATGGCTACACCTTC | CASGVLQGANGYTF
TRBJ2-2 | TRBV7-2 | . | . | TGTGCCAGCAGCTCCACCATCCAGAGAAAAGACACCGGGGAGCTGTTTTTT | CASSSTIQRKDTGELFF
TRBJ1-1 | TRBV5-1 | . | few | TGCGCCAGCAGCCCTGGGAGGGGAGCTTTCTTT | CASSPGRGAFF
TRBJ2-5 | TRBV5-1 | TRBD1 | . | TGCGCCAGCAGCTTGGAGGGGACAGGGGGAGAGACCCAGTACTTC | CASSLEGTGGETQYF
TRBJ2-3 | TRBV9 | . | . | TGTGCCAGCAGCGTAGAAAGGGTCTCCGATACGCAGTATTTT | CASSVERVSDTQYF
TRBJ2-6 | TRBV14 | TRBD2 | . | TGTGCCAGCAGCGGACTAGGGGCTGGGGCCAACGTCCTGACTTTC | CASSGLGAGANVLTF
TRBJ2-1 | TRBV6-5 | TRBD2 | . | TGTGCCAGCAGTTTCACTAGCGGGGCCTACAATGAGCAGTTCTTC | CASSFTSGAYNEQFF
TRBJ2-7 | TRBV7-8 | . | . | TGTGCCAGCAGCTTACTGAGGGCCAGAGAGCAGTACTTC | CASSLLRAREQYF
TRBJ2-2 | TRBV10-3 | . | . | TGTGCCATCGGGAAAGGTTCCCGCAACACCGGGGAGCTGTTTTTT | CAIGKGSRNTGELFF
TRBJ2-7 | TRBV6-1 | . | . | TGTGCCAGCAGTGAAAGGGCAGTTTACGAGCAGTACTTC | CASSERAVYEQYF
TRBJ1-5 | TRBV30 | TRBD1 | . | TGTGCCTGGAGCCAACCCCGGGGAGGGGGCGGTCAGCCCCAGCATTTT | CAWSQPRGGGGQPQHF
TRBJ1-2 | TRBV7-2 | TRBD1 | . | TGTGCCAGCAGCTCGGGACAGTACTATGGCTACACCTTC | CASSSGQYYGYTF
TRBJ2-1 | TRBV9 | . | . | TGTGCCAGCAGCAAAGTAGCAGGGAGGGACAGGAAATACAATGAGCAGTTCTTC | CASSKVAGRDRKYNEQFF
TRBJ1-4 | TRBV5-4 | . | few | TGTGCCAGCAGCGGGTCAGAAGGGAGGGAAAAACTGTTTTTT | CASSGSEGREKLFF
TRBJ2-7 | TRBV5-1 | . | many | TGCGCCAGTCGACTAGATATCTACGAGCAGTACTTC | CASRLDIYEQYF
TRBJ1-2 | TRBV6-5 | . | . | TGTGCCAGCAGTTACTCAAGGGGGGACTATGGCTACACCTTC | CASSYSRGDYGYTF
TRBJ2-5 | TRBV7-3 | . | medium-sized | TGTGCCAGCAGCTTCCCCCCAGCCCAGTACTTC | CASSFPPAQYF